This T cell receptor (beta chain) is drawn from a study of blood T cell repertoires in COVID-19. Whole-study context: Researchers got acute and convalescent COVID-19 samples from the United States, Italy and Spain.

Sequencing was performed with immunoSEQ multiplex PCR; in TCRdb, only in-frame clones are kept and a portion is missing. Among 150,000 to 200,000 clones listed, more than 75% were seen once. The CDR3 totals 19 residues. Trimming took 2 bases from V and 1 from J; bases not matched to a gene: 14. Germline assignment: CDR1 SGHRS and CDR2 YFSETQ. This clone was seen a single time. J is TRBJ2-1 and V is TRBV5-1; 8 bases line up with TRBD2. The sequence derives from a man in his 60s with COVID-19, enrolled during active disease. Sequenced input: peripheral blood. The CDR3: CASSFTREDAGGSYNEQFF. The CDR3 DNA sequence: TGCGCCAGCAGCTTCACAAGGGAGGACGCGGGAGGATCCTACAATGAGCAGTTCTTC.